Listed below are T cell receptor beta chains from one sample, sequenced in a study of blood T cell repertoires in COVID-19. Assay: immunoSEQ multiplex PCR; the TCRdb copy retains only in-frame clones and omits some. The sample lists hundreds of thousands of clones; approximately 86% were seen once. Sequencing used peripheral blood. These receptors were taken from a human donor in a cohort sampled during active COVID-19. Each CDR3 is given with its conserved first and last residue. D genes are given only for firm matches. Size values are once, few and many counts, or a class for expanded clones, and some rows have none.

D | size | J | V | CDR3 | DNA
TRBD1 | - | TRBJ1-2 | TRBV19 | CASMTGGGYTF | TGTGCCAGCATGACAGGGGGAGGCTACACCTTC
- | - | TRBJ1-2 | TRBV2 | CASSEAGVFGYTF | TGTGCCAGCAGTGAGGCAGGGGTATTTGGCTACACCTTC
- | - | TRBJ2-5 | TRBV12-3/TRBV12-4 | CASSLARVKTQYF | TGTGCCAGCAGTTTGGCCAGGGTGAAGACCCAGTACTTC
TRBD1 | - | TRBJ2-1 | TRBV6-1 | CASTPRGTHNEQFF | TGTGCCAGCACCCCCAGGGGGACGCACAATGAGCAGTTCTTC
TRBD1 | - | TRBJ2-1 | TRBV5-1 | CASSLEGQGVGYEQFF | TGCGCCAGCAGCTTGGAGGGACAGGGGGTCGGATATGAGCAGTTCTTC
TRBD2 | once | TRBJ2-5 | TRBV4-2 | CASSPRTSQETQYF | TGTGCCAGCAGCCCCCGGACTAGCCAAGAGACCCAGTACTTC
TRBD1 | - | TRBJ2-7 | TRBV30 | CAWSGQGYEQYF | TGTGCCTGGAGCGGACAGGGGTACGAGCAGTACTTC
- | many | TRBJ2-7 | TRBV2 | CASSEPDLAALTYEQYF | TGTGCCAGCAGTGAGCCCGACTTAGCGGCTCTAACCTACGAGCAGTACTTC
- | - | TRBJ2-5 | TRBV4-1 | CASSRDRLVLAHQETQYF | TGCGCCAGCAGCCGCGATCGGTTGGTTCTAGCGCACCAAGAGACCCAGTACTTC
TRBD1 | - | TRBJ1-5 | TRBV5-1 | CASSLGGSSQPQHF | TGCGCCAGCAGCTTAGGGGGCTCCAGTCAGCCCCAGCATTTT
- | - | TRBJ2-2 | TRBV3-1/TRBV3-2 | CASSQGRTGELFF | TGTGCCAGCAGCCAGGGCCGCACCGGGGAGCTGTTTTTT
- | - | TRBJ1-1 | TRBV7-2 | CASSHSTVRGGTEAFF | TGTGCCAGCAGCCATTCGACGGTGAGGGGGGGCACTGAAGCTTTCTTT
TRBD2 | - | TRBJ2-7 | TRBV5-1 | CASSLMVGGAYEQYF | TGCGCCAGCAGCTTGATGGTCGGGGGGGCCTACGAGCAGTACTTC
- | - | TRBJ2-2 | TRBV7-3 | CASSLNPGPQGELFF | TGTGCCAGCAGCTTAAACCCAGGGCCTCAGGGGGAGCTGTTTTTT
- | - | TRBJ2-3 | TRBV15 | CATSRDIRVARSTDTQYF | TGTGCCACCAGCAGAGATATTAGGGTAGCGAGAAGCACAGATACGCAGTATTTT
TRBD2 | - | TRBJ2-3 | TRBV7-2 | CASSFQSGRAHTDTQYF | TGTGCCAGCAGCTTTCAAAGCGGGAGGGCCCACACAGATACGCAGTATTTT
- | - | TRBJ2-3 | TRBV27 | CASSPDISTDTQYF | TGTGCCAGCAGTCCCGACATCTCCACAGATACGCAGTATTTT
TRBD2 | - | TRBJ2-5 | TRBV9 | CASGGAGDQETQYF | TGTGCCAGCGGAGGGGCGGGGGACCAAGAGACCCAGTACTTC
- | few | TRBJ1-6 | TRBV6-4 | CASSAQGENSPLHF | TGTGCCAGCAGTGCCCAAGGGGAAAATTCACCCCTCCACTTT
- | few | TRBJ1-5 | TRBV10-1 | CASSGGRVNQPQHF | TGCGCCAGCAGTGGGGGCAGGGTTAATCAGCCCCAGCATTTT
- | - | TRBJ2-3 | TRBV18 | CASSRAPQAASTDTQYF | TGTGCCAGCTCTCGAGCCCCACAGGCGGCTAGCACAGATACGCAGTATTTT
- | - | TRBJ1-1 | TRBV5-4 | CASSPGNTEAFF | TGTGCCAGCAGCCCGGGGAACACTGAAGCTTTCTTT
- | - | TRBJ2-7 | TRBV5-1 | CASSLDSGEDEQYF | TGCGCCAGCAGCTTGGATTCGGGGGAAGACGAGCAGTACTTC
TRBD2 | - | TRBJ2-5 | TRBV7-7 | CASSLGVAGGTQYF | TGTGCCAGCAGCTTAGGGGTAGCGGGAGGGACCCAGTACTTC
TRBD1 | - | TRBJ1-4 | TRBV2 | CASSIRQGTNEKLFF | TGTGCCAGCAGTATAAGACAGGGAACTAATGAAAAACTGTTTTTT
TRBD2 | - | TRBJ2-7 | TRBV24-1 | CATSDRGTSGSFNEQYF | TGTGCCACCAGTGACCGAGGGACTAGCGGGAGCTTTAACGAGCAGTACTTC
TRBD1 | - | TRBJ1-1 | TRBV29-1 | CSVRQGLNTEAFF | TGCAGCGTCCGACAGGGCTTGAACACTGAAGCTTTCTTT
TRBD1 | once | TRBJ2-1 | TRBV11-3 | CASSLEGGHGINEQFF | TGTGCCAGCAGCTTAGAAGGGGGCCATGGCATCAATGAGCAGTTCTTC
- | - | TRBJ1-1 | TRBV7-3 | CASSQGGDTEAFF | TGTGCCAGCAGCCAAGGAGGGGACACTGAAGCTTTCTTT
- | few | TRBJ1-5 | TRBV10-1 | CASSETVSYQPQHF | TGCGCCAGCAGTGAGACGGTAAGCTATCAGCCCCAGCATTTT
TRBD1 | once | TRBJ1-6 | TRBV27 | CASSLNKGQVGDWPLHF | TGTGCCAGCAGTTTAAATAAGGGACAGGTAGGGGATTGGCCCCTCCACTTT
TRBD2 | - | TRBJ2-1 | TRBV19 | CASSTQTSGGAVEQFF | TGTGCCAGTAGTACTCAGACTAGCGGGGGGGCCGTTGAGCAGTTCTTC
TRBD2 | - | TRBJ2-2 | TRBV19 | CASSILGLAGVSNTGELFF | TGTGCCAGTAGTATTCTGGGACTAGCGGGGGTGTCAAACACCGGGGAGCTGTTTTTT
TRBD1 | - | TRBJ1-2 | TRBV4-2 | CASSQDTGQDNYGYTF | TGTGCCAGCAGCCAAGACACGGGACAGGATAACTATGGCTACACCTTC
TRBD1 | - | TRBJ2-1 | TRBV5-6 | CASSWRQGAFNEQFF | TGTGCCAGCAGCTGGCGACAGGGGGCTTTCAATGAGCAGTTCTTC
TRBD2 | - | TRBJ2-1 | TRBV6-6 | CASSRVMSGAPGNEQFF | TGTGCCAGCAGTCGCGTCATGAGCGGGGCCCCGGGAAATGAGCAGTTCTTC
- | - | TRBJ2-5 | TRBV6-2/TRBV6-3 | CASSNRQETQYF | TGTGCCAGCAGTAACAGGCAAGAGACCCAGTACTTC
- | - | TRBJ2-3 | TRBV7-9 | CASSLSLGGTDTQYF | TGTGCCAGCAGCCTCTCCCTGGGCGGCACAGATACGCAGTATTTT
- | - | TRBJ1-4 | TRBV19 | CATATGLYEKLFF | TGTGCCACCGCAACAGGGTTGTATGAAAAACTGTTTTTT
- | - | TRBJ2-5 | TRBV5-6 | CASSQTGVMETQYF | TGTGCCAGCAGCCAAACTGGAGTAATGGAGACCCAGTACTTC
- | - | TRBJ2-7 | TRBV29-1 | CSVLTGFYEQYF | TGCAGCGTCCTCACAGGGTTCTACGAGCAGTACTTC
- | - | TRBJ2-5 | TRBV18 | CASSPATSIQETQYF | TGTGCCAGCTCACCCGCGACTAGTATTCAAGAGACCCAGTACTTC
- | - | TRBJ2-7 | TRBV5-6 | CASSLENLGRGAYEQYF | TGTGCCAGCAGCTTGGAGAATCTGGGGCGGGGTGCCTACGAGCAGTACTTC
- | - | TRBJ1-2 | TRBV6-1 | CASSDGQRYGYTF | TGTGCCAGCAGTGATGGACAGAGATATGGCTACACCTTC
- | - | TRBJ2-1 | TRBV19 | CASSTVNEQFF | TGTGCCAGTAGTACTGTCAATGAGCAGTTCTTC
- | - | TRBJ1-3 | TRBV28 | CASSTDEGNTIYF | TGTGCCAGCAGTACAGACGAAGGAAACACCATATATTTT
- | - | TRBJ1-1 | TRBV6-5 | CASSQRGTEAFF | TGTGCCAGCAGTCAGCGGGGCACTGAAGCTTTCTTT
- | - | TRBJ1-2 | TRBV28 | CASSQQGLGYTF | TGTGCCAGCAGTCAGCAGGGGCTTGGCTACACCTTC
- | - | TRBJ2-5 | TRBV5-1 | CASSSGRGLQETQYF | TGCGCCAGCAGCTCTGGCAGGGGATTACAAGAGACCCAGTACTTC
TRBD2 | - | TRBJ2-7 | TRBV29-1 | CSVESSTSGDEQYF | TGCAGCGTTGAATCATCGACTAGCGGAGACGAGCAGTACTTC
- | - | TRBJ2-1 | TRBV4-2 | CASSRDTSSYNEQFF | TGTGCCAGCAGCCGAGATACAAGCTCCTACAATGAGCAGTTCTTC
- | - | TRBJ2-2 | TRBV10-3 | CAISEDGLYTGELFF | TGTGCCATCAGTGAGGACGGACTTTACACCGGGGAGCTGTTTTTT
- | - | TRBJ2-7 | TRBV18 | CASSPAGLLGSSYEQYF | TGTGCCAGCTCACCGGCCGGACTACTGGGCAGCTCCTACGAGCAGTACTTC
TRBD1 | few | TRBJ1-5 | TRBV6-6 | CASSRRQGDRNQPQHF | TGTGCCAGCAGTAGACGACAGGGGGATCGCAATCAGCCCCAGCATTTT
TRBD1 | - | TRBJ1-2 | TRBV19 | CASSQDRATGYTF | TGTGCCAGTAGTCAGGACAGGGCCACAGGCTACACCTTC
TRBD2 | - | TRBJ2-3 | TRBV30 | CAWSSGGAADTQYF | TGTGCCTGGAGTAGCGGGGGGGCAGCAGATACGCAGTATTTT
- | - | TRBJ1-6 | TRBV28 | CASSLGGIGDSPLHF | TGTGCCAGCAGTCTAGGAGGGATAGGCGATTCACCCCTCCACTTT